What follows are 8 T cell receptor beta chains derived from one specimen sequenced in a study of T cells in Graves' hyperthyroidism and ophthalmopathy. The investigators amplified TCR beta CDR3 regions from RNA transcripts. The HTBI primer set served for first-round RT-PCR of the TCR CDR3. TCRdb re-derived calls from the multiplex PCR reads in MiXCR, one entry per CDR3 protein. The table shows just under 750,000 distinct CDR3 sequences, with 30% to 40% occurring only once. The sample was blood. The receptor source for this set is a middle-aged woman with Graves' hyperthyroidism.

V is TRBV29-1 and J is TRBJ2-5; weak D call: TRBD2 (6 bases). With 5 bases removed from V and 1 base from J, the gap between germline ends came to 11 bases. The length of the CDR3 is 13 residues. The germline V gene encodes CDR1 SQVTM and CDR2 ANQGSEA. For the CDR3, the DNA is TGCAGCGTTCAGCTGGGACTCCAAGAGACCCAGTACTTC. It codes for CSVQLGLQETQYF.

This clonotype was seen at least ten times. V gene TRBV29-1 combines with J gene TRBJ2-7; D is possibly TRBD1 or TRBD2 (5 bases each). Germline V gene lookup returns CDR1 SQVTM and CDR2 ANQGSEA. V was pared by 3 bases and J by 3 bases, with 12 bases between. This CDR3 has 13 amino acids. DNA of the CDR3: TGCAGCGTTGATTTTCGAGGGGACTACGAGCAGTACTTC. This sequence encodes CSVDFRGDYEQYF.

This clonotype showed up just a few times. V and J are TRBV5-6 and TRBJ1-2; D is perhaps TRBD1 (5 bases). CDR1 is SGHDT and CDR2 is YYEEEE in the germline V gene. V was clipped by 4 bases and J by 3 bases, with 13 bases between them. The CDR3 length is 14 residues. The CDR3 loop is CASSRPPTDYGYTF. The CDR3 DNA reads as TGTGCCAGCAGCCGACCTCCGACAGACTATGGCTACACCTTC.

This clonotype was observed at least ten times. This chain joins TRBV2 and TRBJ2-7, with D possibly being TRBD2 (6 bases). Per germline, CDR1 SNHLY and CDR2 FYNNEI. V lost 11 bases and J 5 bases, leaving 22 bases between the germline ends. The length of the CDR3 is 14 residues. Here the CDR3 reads CACTLGLGFDEQYF. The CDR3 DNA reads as TGTGCCTGTACTCTGGGACTGGGATTTGACGAGCAGTACTTC.

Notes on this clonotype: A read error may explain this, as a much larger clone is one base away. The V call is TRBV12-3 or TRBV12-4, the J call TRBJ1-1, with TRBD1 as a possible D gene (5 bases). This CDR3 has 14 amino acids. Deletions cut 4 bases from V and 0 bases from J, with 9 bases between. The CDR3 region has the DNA TGTGCCAGCAGTTGCGGGGACGTGAACACTGAAGCTTTCTTT. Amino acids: CASSCGDVNTEAFF.

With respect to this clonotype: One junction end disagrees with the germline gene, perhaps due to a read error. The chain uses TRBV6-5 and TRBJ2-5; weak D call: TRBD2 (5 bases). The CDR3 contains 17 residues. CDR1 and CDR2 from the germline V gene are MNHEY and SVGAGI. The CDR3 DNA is TGTGCCATCAGTTACCCCACCTCCTCCGGGGAAAAAGAGACCCAGTACTTC. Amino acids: CAISYPTSSGEKETQYF.

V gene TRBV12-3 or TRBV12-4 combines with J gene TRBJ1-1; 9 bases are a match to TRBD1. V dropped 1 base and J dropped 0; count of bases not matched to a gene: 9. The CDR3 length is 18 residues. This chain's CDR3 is CASSLGTGASSMNTEAFF. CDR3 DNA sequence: TGTGCCAGCAGTTTAGGGACAGGGGCTTCTTCGATGAACACTGAAGCTTTCTTT.

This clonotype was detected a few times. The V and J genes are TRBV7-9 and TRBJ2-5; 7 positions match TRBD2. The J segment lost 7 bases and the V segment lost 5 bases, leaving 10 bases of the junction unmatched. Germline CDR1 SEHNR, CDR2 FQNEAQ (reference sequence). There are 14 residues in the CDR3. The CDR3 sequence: CASSLSGVVRTQYF. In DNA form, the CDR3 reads TGTGCCAGCAGCCTCAGCGGGGTGGTTCGGACCCAGTACTTC.